These 9 T cell receptor beta chains were sequenced from one sample in a study of blood T cell repertoires in COVID-19. Sequencing was performed with immunoSEQ multiplex PCR; in TCRdb, only in-frame clones are kept and a portion is missing. The sample has about 200,000 clones; about four fifths are singletons. Sample: peripheral blood. All receptors come from a woman aged 60-75 years with COVID-19, enrolled during active disease.

This CDR3 reads CASLNRRVIRYGYTF. CDR3 in DNA: TGTGCCAGCTTAAACCGCAGGGTAATTCGCTATGGCTACACCTTC. The V call is TRBV28, the J call TRBJ1-2; a possible D gene is TRBD1 (5 bases). In germline, CDR1 is MDHEN, CDR2 SYDVKM. The CDR3 sequence is 15 residues long. Trimming left V 8 bases short and J 4 bases short, with 20 bases between.

The V call is TRBV15, the J call TRBJ1-2, with 7 bases aligning to TRBD1. The ends lost 4 bases at V and 1 base at J; junction bases unmatched: 9. This CDR3 has 16 amino acids. Germline values: CDR1 LNHNV, CDR2 YYDKDF (reference sequence). The CDR3 DNA follows: TGTGCCACCAGCAAGACAGGGTATGGAGTTAACTATGGCTACACCTTC. It encodes CATSKTGYGVNYGYTF.

The chain recombines TRBV9 with TRBJ2-2; D is possibly TRBD2 (6 bases). The CDR3 runs to 17 residues. V lost 0 bases and J lost 1, with 13 bases in between. Germline V gene data show CDR1 as SGDLS and CDR2 as YYNGEE. The CDR3 region has the DNA TGTGCCAGCAGCGTAGATGTTCGGGGGATGAACACCGGGGAGCTGTTTTTT. As protein: CASSVDVRGMNTGELFF.

The chain has TRBV3-1 (or the pseudogene TRBV3-2) and TRBJ1-4; a weak D match, TRBD1 (6 bases). Germline loops: CDR1 LGHDT, CDR2 YNNKEL (reference sequence). V gave up 3 bases and J gave up 8 bases, with 10 bases separating them. CDR3 length: 13 residues. In DNA, the CDR3 is TGTGCCAGCAGCCAGGGGGCTGTCGAAAAACTGTTTTTT. Its translation is CASSQGAVEKLFF.

V is TRBV6-2 or TRBV6-3 and J is TRBJ1-2, with 8 bases that match TRBD1. CDR1 and CDR2 from the germline V gene are MNHEY and SVGEGT. This CDR3 is 14 amino acids long. Trimming at V came to 6 bases and at J to 4 bases, leaving 7 bases not matched to a gene. CDR3 nucleotide sequence: TGTGCCAGCAGCCCGGACAGGGCCCGCTATGGCTACACCTTC. This translates into CASSPDRARYGYTF.

The chain is built from TRBV28 and TRBJ2-5; 9 positions match TRBD1. Germline CDR1 MDHEN, CDR2 SYDVKM. Trimming took 4 bases from V and 5 from J; bases not matched to a gene: 5. The CDR3 runs 14 residues. The CDR3 sequence is CASSSGQGRETQYF. CDR3 bases: TGTGCCAGCAGTTCGGGACAGGGTAGGGAGACCCAGTACTTC. The variable domain in full, with the rest retrieved from reference TRBV28 and TRBJ2-5, is DVKVTQSSRYLVKRTGEKVFLECVQDMDHENMFWYRQDPGLGLRLIYFSYDVKMKEKGDIPEGYSVSREKKERFSLILESASTNQTSMYLCASSSGQGRETQYFGPGTRLLVL.

This chain links TRBV3-1 (or the pseudogene TRBV3-2) with TRBJ1-5, with D hard to call. The CDR3 length is 15 residues. V lost 4 bases to trimming and J lost 3 bases, with 13 bases between them. From germline, CDR1 is LGHDT and CDR2 YNNKEL (reference sequence). The CDR3 bases are TGTGCCAGCAGCCCGGGAACTTCTAACAATCAGCCCCAGCATTTT. It is translated as CASSPGTSNNQPQHF.

The rearrangement joins TRBV19 to TRBJ1-1; D gene ambiguous. Germline V lookup: CDR1 LNHDA, CDR2 SQIVND (reference sequence). This CDR3 region has 15 residues. V was trimmed by 5 bases and J by 3 bases, leaving 16 bases between them. CDR3 sequence (DNA): TGTGCCAGTAGTCCCCGCTTGAGGCAGCACACTGAAGCTTTCTTT. This encodes CASSPRLRQHTEAFF.

The genes are TRBV7-8 and TRBJ1-3, with 7 bases lining up with TRBD1. The CDR3 length is 16 residues. CDR1 SGHVS and CDR2 FQNEAQ come from the germline V gene. J gave up 0 bases and V 5 bases, and 7 bases lay outside the gene matches. The CDR3, as DNA: TGTGCCAGCAGCCCAGGGGGGCTTCTCTCTGGAAACACCATATATTTT. Translated, it gives CASSPGGLLSGNTIYF.